The TCR beta chain under discussion was sequenced for a study of regulatory T cells in long-lasting Graves disease. Arm-PCR of CDR3 regions and iRepertoire HTBI primers were the basis on which TCR beta libraries were built. Each CDR3 protein is one row after TCRdb ran MiXCR on the multiplex PCR reads. This repertoire shows hundreds of thousands of distinct CDR3 sequences, 16% found once; its top ten account for 25% to 30%. This clonotype was detected a few times. Its antigen is not known. This CDR3 spans 16 amino acids. V lost 0 bases and J lost 9; bases outside the gene matches: 9. The germline V gene encodes CDR1 MGHDK and CDR2 SYGVNS. Time point indicated: newly diagnosed GD, antithyroid drugs for less than 3 months. With RNA extracted from PBMCs as input, the TCR library was made. Study-wide points: Only a small sample size was used, which may have cut accuracy.

These data were also filed under a second study, of T cells in Graves' hyperthyroidism and ophthalmopathy.

The chain carries TRBV25-1 and TRBJ2-1; TRBD2 matches 9 bases. The clonotype originates from a man aged 35-49 years with Graves disease. Material: peripheral blood mononuclear cells (PBMCs), obtained at new diagnosis, from a patient treated with antithyroid drugs. CDR3 sequence: CASSEYSTSGRGEQFF. The CDR3, as DNA: TGTGCCAGCAGTGAATATTCGACTAGCGGCCGCGGTGAGCAGTTCTTC. Looking up the rest from reference TRBV25-1 and TRBJ2-1 gives the full variable domain: EADIYQTPRYLVIGTGKKITLECSQTMGHDKMYWYQQDPGMELHLIHYSYGVNSTEKGDLSSESTVSRIRTEHFPLTLESARPSHTSQYLCASSEYSTSGRGEQFFGPGTRLTVL.